This entry lists 32 T cell receptor beta chains sequenced from one sample in a study of OX40 agonist ivuxolimab in advanced cancers. Assay used: immunoSEQ multiplex PCR; TCRdb lists only in-frame clones, some missing. The sample has approximately 87,000 clones, around 90% seen once. The source was CD4+ or CD8+ T cells sorted from blood, collected in a trial of the OX40 agonist ivuxolimab. The receptors were gathered from an adult with an advanced solid tumor such as melanoma, head and neck, liver or kidney cancer.

V usage is TRBV5-1 and J usage is TRBJ2-3; 9 positions match TRBD1. The CDR3 runs 15 residues. V gave up 4 bases and J gave up 5 bases; unmatched junction bases: 8. From germline, CDR1 is SGHRS and CDR2 YFSETQ. CDR3: CASSARQGVVDTQYF. CDR3 nucleotide sequence: TGCGCCAGCAGCGCCAGACAGGGGGTGGTAGATACGCAGTATTTT.

The chain employs TRBV5-6 and TRBJ2-7, with TRBD1 matching 10 bases. The trim removed 3 bases at V and 2 bases at J, leaving 5 bases unmatched. The CDR3 has 15 residues. Germline V gene sequence: CDR1 SGHDT, CDR2 YYEEEE. The CDR3 coding sequence is TGTGCCAGCAGCTCATGGGACAGGGGAACCTACGAGCAGTACTTC. This encodes CASSSWDRGTYEQYF.

This sequence joins TRBV10-3 and TRBJ1-1; D remains unclear. Germline V gene sequence: CDR1 ENHRY, CDR2 SYGVKD. The CDR3 has 12 residues. V was clipped by 3 bases and J by 4 bases, with 6 bases between them. CDR3 region: CAISDELTEAFF. The CDR3 DNA sequence: TGTGCCATCAGTGATGAGCTCACTGAAGCTTTCTTT.

As for this clone: One end of the junction does not line up with germline, which may come from a read error. The identical CDR3 is also encoded by other nucleotide sequences in the sample. The V gene is TRBV6-1, the J gene TRBJ1-5; no reliable D call. Per germline, CDR1 MNHNS and CDR2 SASEGT. The CDR3 consists of 16 residues. CDR3 sequence (DNA): TGTGCCAGCAGCGAAGCTGCTACTCGTGTGGGGCAGCCCCAGCATTTT. Its translation: CASSEAATRVGQPQHF.

The rearrangement uses TRBV11-2 and TRBJ2-1; D is unclear. V lost 1 base, J lost 0 bases, and 7 bases lay in between. From germline, CDR1 is SGHAT and CDR2 FQNNGV. CDR3 length: 15 residues. The chain's CDR3 is CASSLAIHSYNEQFF. CDR3 nucleotide sequence: TGTGCCAGCAGCTTAGCGATCCACTCCTACAATGAGCAGTTCTTC. Looking up the rest from reference TRBV11-2 and TRBJ2-1 gives the full variable domain: EAGVAQSPRYKIIEKRQSVAFWCNPISGHATLYWYQQILGQGPKLLIQFQNNGVVDDSQLPKDRFSAERLKGVDSTLKIQPAKLEDSAVYLCASSLAIHSYNEQFFGPGTRLTVL.

The rearrangement joins TRBV14 to TRBJ1-4, with D unresolved. The CDR3 totals 12 residues. The germline V gene has CDR1 SGHDN and CDR2 FVKESK. Trimming cost V 1 base and J 7 bases, with 4 bases left between them. CDR3 in amino acids: CASSQVSEKLFF. For the CDR3, the DNA is TGTGCCAGCAGCCAAGTGTCTGAAAAACTGTTTTTT. Combining the CDR3 with reference TRBV14 and TRBJ1-4 gives the whole variable domain EAGVTQFPSHSVIEKGQTVTLRCDPISGHDNLYWYRRVMGKEIKFLLHFVKESKQDESGMPNNRFLAERTGGTYSTLKVQPAELEDSGVYFCASSQVSEKLFFGSGTQLSVL.

The V and J genes are TRBV11-2 and TRBJ2-7; D is uncertain. V gave up 0 bases and J gave up 3 bases, with 12 bases separating them. Looked up from germline, CDR1 is SGHAT and CDR2 is FQNNGV. CDR3 length: 15 amino acids. This CDR3 reads CASSLESSPLYEQYF. CDR3 bases: TGTGCCAGCAGCTTAGAGAGCTCGCCTCTCTACGAGCAGTACTTC.

V gene TRBV5-5 combines with J gene TRBJ2-2; 9 bases are a match to TRBD2. With 0 bases clipped from V and 4 bases from J, the junction kept 4 bases outside the gene matches. Germline-derived CDR1 and CDR2 are SGHKS and YYEKEE (reference sequence). The CDR3 spans 16 residues. CDR3: CASSLGAGGTTGELFF. The CDR3, as DNA: TGTGCCAGCAGCTTGGGCGCGGGAGGGACCACCGGGGAGCTGTTTTTT.

The chain recombines TRBV5-5 with TRBJ2-7; tentative D call: TRBD1 (5 bases). Germline-derived CDR1 and CDR2 are SGHKS and YYEKEE (reference sequence). The V end was cut by 1 base, the J end by 3 bases, with 14 bases between. This CDR3 contains 15 residues. The CDR3 sequence is CASSLSEVQGYEQYF. The CDR3 coding sequence is TGTGCCAGCAGCTTGAGTGAAGTCCAGGGCTACGAGCAGTACTTC.

This clone was detected only once. The chain uses TRBV7-2 and TRBJ2-4; perhaps TRBD2 as D (6 bases). Trimming removed 0 bases from V and 1 base from J, with 19 bases in between. The CDR3 covers 19 residues. The germline V gene encodes CDR1 SGHTA and CDR2 FQGNSA. For the CDR3, the DNA is TGTGCCAGCAGCTTAGCGGGGGGACTCGGTGGCGGGGCCAAAAACATTCAGTACTTC. This encodes CASSLAGGLGGGAKNIQYF.

The chain has TRBV10-3 and TRBJ2-3, with 11 bases matching TRBD2. CDR3 length: 18 amino acids. Germline trimming cut 2 bases from V and 0 bases from J; bases unmatched to any gene: 7. Germline-derived CDR1 and CDR2 are ENHRY and SYGVKD. The CDR3 coding sequence is TGTGCCATCAGTGAGACACGCGGACTAGCGGGCAGCACAGATACGCAGTATTTT. This codes for CAISETRGLAGSTDTQYF.

The CDR3 nucleotides are TGCGCCAGCAGCGGAAAGCTGACTAGCGGTCCCTACAATGAGCAGTTCTTC. This encodes CASSGKLTSGPYNEQFF. The chain recombines TRBV10-1 with TRBJ2-1, with TRBD2 identical over 9 bases. V was clipped by 6 bases and J by 2 bases; unmatched bases: 11. The germline CDR1 and CDR2 sequences are WNHNN and SYGVQD (reference sequence). The CDR3 has 17 residues.

V usage is TRBV7-8 and J usage is TRBJ2-1; D could derive from TRBD1 or TRBD2 (5 bases each). CDR3 length: 15 residues. CDR1 is SGHVS and CDR2 is FQNEAQ in the germline V gene. Trimming shortened V by 3 bases and J by 4 bases, and 13 bases separated the two germline ends. CDR3 amino acids: CASSFEGRGYNEQFF. In nucleotides, the CDR3 is TGTGCCAGCAGCTTTGAGGGGAGAGGGTACAATGAGCAGTTCTTC.

Worth noting for this clone: The same CDR3 also results from other DNA sequences found in this sample. The V call is TRBV2, the J call TRBJ1-6, with D uncertain. There are 12 residues in the CDR3. From germline, CDR1 is SNHLY and CDR2 FYNNEI. V was cut by 6 bases and J by 6 bases, with 6 bases left in between. Written as DNA, the CDR3 is TGTGCCAGCAGGGGCAGTAATTCACCCCTCCACTTT. This gives the protein CASRGSNSPLHF.

Notes on this clone: At the DNA level, this CDR3 is encoded by other sequences in the same sample as well. The chain joins TRBV30 to TRBJ1-2; weak D call: TRBD1 (5 bases). Germline V gene sequence: CDR1 GTSNPN, CDR2 SVGIG (reference sequence). This CDR3 spans 15 amino acids. Trimming shortened V by 0 bases and J by 3 bases, and 14 bases separated the two germline ends. The CDR3 here is CAWSVLYRGDYGYTF. In DNA form, the CDR3 reads TGTGCCTGGAGTGTATTGTATAGGGGCGACTATGGCTACACCTTC. The whole variable domain, filled in from reference TRBV30 and TRBJ1-2, reads SQTIHQWPATLVQPVGSPLSLECTVEGTSNPNLYWYRQAAGRGLQLLFYSVGIGQISSEVPQNLSASRPQDRQFILSSKKLLLSDSGFYLCAWSVLYRGDYGYTFGSGTRLTVV.

DNA of the CDR3: TGTGCCATCCGCGGCCAGCTAATCGGCTATGGCTACACCTTC. The encoded protein is CAIRGQLIGYGYTF. This chain joins TRBV10-3 and TRBJ1-2; D is unresolved. The germline CDR1 and CDR2 sequences are ENHRY and SYGVKD. The CDR3 covers 14 residues. V was cut by 8 bases and J by 4 bases, with 17 bases left in between.

The chain is built from TRBV6-6 and TRBJ2-1; D might be TRBD1 or TRBD2, each matching 5 bases. With 6 bases removed from V and 3 bases from J, the gap between germline ends came to 9 bases. The V gene's germline CDR1 is MNHNY and CDR2 SVGAGI (reference sequence). This CDR3 is 13 amino acids long. Here the CDR3 reads CASSRDHYNEQFF. The CDR3 DNA reads as TGTGCCAGCAGCCGGGACCACTACAATGAGCAGTTCTTC.

This chain uses TRBV19 with TRBJ1-2; 7 positions agree with TRBD1. This CDR3 has 12 amino acids. V lost 3 bases and J lost 5; bases outside the gene matches: 0. In germline, CDR1 is LNHDA, CDR2 SQIVND (reference sequence). DNA of the CDR3: TGTGCCAGTAGTATGACAGGGTATGGCTACACCTTC. Protein product: CASSMTGYGYTF.

The chain carries TRBV28 and TRBJ2-7; 7 bases match TRBD1. Trimming at V came to 6 bases and at J to 2 bases, leaving 10 bases not matched to a gene. The CDR3 covers 15 residues. The germline V gene encodes CDR1 MDHEN and CDR2 SYDVKM. This CDR3 reads CASSTPGQWPYEQYF. As DNA, the CDR3 is TGTGCCAGCAGCACCCCGGGACAGTGGCCCTACGAGCAGTACTTC.

The chain recombines TRBV19 with TRBJ2-7; 14 nucleotides agree with TRBD2. From germline, CDR1 is LNHDA and CDR2 SQIVND (reference sequence). Germline trimming cut 3 bases from V and 7 bases from J; bases unmatched to any gene: 5. The CDR3 has 15 residues. The CDR3 bases are TGTGCCAGTAGTATCGGGGGACTAGCGGGAGATGAGCAGTACTTC. Encoded protein: CASSIGGLAGDEQYF.

The CDR3 here is CATSTLSGGVPIMPQHF. The CDR3 DNA follows: TGTGCCACCAGCACCCTCAGCGGGGGGGTCCCAATCATGCCCCAGCATTTT. The rearrangement links TRBV15 to TRBJ1-5; TRBD1 might be the D (5 bases). Germline lookup yields CDR1 LNHNV and CDR2 YYDKDF (reference sequence). V was clipped by 4 bases and J by 9 bases, with 25 bases between them. The CDR3 extends over 17 amino acids.

The chain has TRBV14 and TRBJ2-1; TRBD2 aligns across 9 bases. The germline V gene encodes CDR1 SGHDN and CDR2 FVKESK. Trimming took 3 bases from V and 6 from J; bases not matched to a gene: 6. This CDR3 comprises 15 residues. The CDR3 region is CASSHPREGGNEQFF. The CDR3 DNA follows: TGTGCCAGCAGCCATCCGCGGGAGGGAGGCAATGAGCAGTTCTTC.

The rearrangement joins TRBV2 to TRBJ1-2; 9 bases are a match to TRBD1. Germline CDR1 SNHLY, CDR2 FYNNEI. The junction had 4 bases not matched to a gene; V was cut back by 7 bases and J by 1 base. The CDR3 consists of 14 residues. The CDR3 sequence is CASTGTGSNYGYTF. The CDR3 nucleotides read TGTGCCAGCACCGGGACAGGGAGTAACTATGGCTACACCTTC.

The chain combines TRBV18 with TRBJ1-3; no firm D call. V lost 5 bases and J 3 bases, leaving 8 bases between the germline ends. The CDR3 consists of 13 residues. CDR1 and CDR2 from the germline V gene are KGHSH and LQKENI. CDR3 loop: CASSSGFGNTIYF. The CDR3 nucleotides read TGTGCCAGCTCATCAGGATTTGGAAACACCATATATTTT. Supplemented by reference TRBV18 and TRBJ1-3, the full variable domain reads NAGVMQNPRHLVRRRGQEARLRCSPMKGHSHVYWYRQLPEEGLKFMVYLQKENIIDESGMPKERFSAEFPKEGPSILRIQQVVRGDSAAYFCASSSGFGNTIYFGEGSWLTVV.

This clone has a single count. V is TRBV19 and J is TRBJ2-1; 10 positions agree with TRBD2. This CDR3 has 14 residues. Unmatched junction bases numbered 3, after V lost 3 bases and J lost 7 bases. In germline, CDR1 is LNHDA, CDR2 SQIVND (reference sequence). The CDR3 region has the DNA TGTGCCAGTAGTATCTCACTAGCGGGGAATGAGCAGTTCTTC. Encoded protein: CASSISLAGNEQFF.

J is TRBJ1-1 and V is TRBV28; 7 nucleotides line up with TRBD1. Germline assignment: CDR1 MDHEN and CDR2 SYDVKM. This CDR3 has 14 amino acids. With V trimmed by 8 bases and J by 0 bases, 6 bases remained unmatched. In DNA form, the CDR3 reads TGTGCCAGCGGGACAGCCTACATGAACACTGAAGCTTTCTTT. Translated, it gives CASGTAYMNTEAFF.

This chain joins TRBV6-1 and TRBJ1-2, with no clear D. This CDR3 has 12 residues. CDR1 is MNHNS, CDR2 SASEGT, per germline. V lost 6 bases to trimming and J lost 1 base, with 6 bases between them. CDR3 region: CASRQDNYGYTF. As DNA, the CDR3 is TGTGCCAGCAGGCAAGATAACTATGGCTACACCTTC.

The rearrangement uses TRBV10-1 and TRBJ2-1, with 14 bases identical to TRBD2. Per the germline V gene, CDR1 is WNHNN and CDR2 is SYGVQD (reference sequence). After removal of 5 bases from V and 7 bases from J, the junction contained 10 bases not matched to a gene. The CDR3 is made up of 17 amino acids. The CDR3 DNA is TGCGCCAGCAGTTCGGGACTAGCGGGAGCCAGAGTAAATGAGCAGTTCTTC. Translating it yields CASSSGLAGARVNEQFF.

The V call is TRBV27, the J call TRBJ2-3, with D perhaps matching TRBD1 (6 bases). The CDR3 extends over 14 amino acids. V lost 6 bases and J 3 bases, leaving 13 bases between the germline ends. Germline CDR1 MNHEY, CDR2 SMNVEV (reference sequence). CDR3 protein: CASSWDIRTDTQYF. The CDR3 DNA sequence: TGTGCCAGCAGCTGGGACATTCGGACAGATACGCAGTATTTT.

This sequence joins TRBV18 and TRBJ2-7, with D maybe TRBD2 (6 bases). The germline V and J ends were trimmed by 1 base and 0 bases, with 13 bases remaining between them. Germline V gene data show CDR1 as KGHSH and CDR2 as LQKENI. The CDR3 covers 16 residues. This CDR3 is CASSPRAGPSSYEQYF. The CDR3 DNA reads TGTGCCAGCTCACCACGAGCGGGCCCCAGCTCCTACGAGCAGTACTTC.

The CDR3 nucleotides are TGTGCCAGCAGGACCGGGACCCAAGGAGGCTACACCTTC. It translates to CASRTGTQGGYTF. The rearrangement uses TRBV6-5 and TRBJ1-2; D is perhaps TRBD1 (5 bases). Trimming pared 6 bases from V and 8 bases from J, leaving 16 bases between. Germline values: CDR1 MNHEY, CDR2 SVGAGI. CDR3 size: 13 residues.

Regarding this clone: One end of the junction does not line up with germline, which may come from a read error. The chain employs TRBV2 and TRBJ2-7, with 7 bases that match TRBD1. This CDR3 comprises 12 residues. Germline V gives CDR1 SNHLY, CDR2 FYNNEI. CDR3 sequence reads: CASSERGQVNLF. In DNA, the CDR3 is TGTGCCAGCAGTGAACGAGGACAGGTGAATCTCTTC. Drawing the rest from reference TRBV2 and TRBJ2-7, the complete variable domain is EPEVTQTPSHQVTQMGQEVILRCVPISNHLYFYWYRQILGQKVEFLVSFYNNEISEKSEIFDDQFSVERPDGSNFTLKIRSTKLEDSAMYFCASSERGQVNLFGPGTRLTVT.